This is a list of T cell receptor beta chains from one sample in a study of CD8 T cells in Susac syndrome. TCRdb fed the immunoSEQ multiplex PCR reads into MiXCR, producing one record per CDR3 protein. This table holds 180,000 or so distinct CDR3 sequences, about 95% found once. The specimen was CD4+ T cells from PBMCs. These receptors were taken from a human donor with multiple sclerosis. Both conserved end residues are part of each CDR3. The order of the fields is clone size, V gene, J gene, D gene, CDR3 length, CDR3 DNA, CDR3 protein. The D gene is left open where the match is weak. Expanded clones are given a class, and other clones once, few, many or no size at all.

-	TRBV5-1	TRBJ2-2	TRBD1	14	TGCGCCAGCAGCTGGACAGGGGAGACCGGGGAGCTGTTTTTT	CASSWTGETGELFF
-	TRBV7-9	TRBJ2-3	-	16	TGTGCCAGCAGCTTAGGTAACAGCGAGTCAACAGATACGCAGTATTTT	CASSLGNSESTDTQYF
-	TRBV5-1	TRBJ2-1	TRBD2	17	TGCGCCAGCAGCTTGGTTCCCGCTAGCGGGAATTACAATGAGCAGTTCTTC	CASSLVPASGNYNEQFF
-	TRBV30	TRBJ2-1	-	12	TGTGCCGGCGGGGGCCCCTACAATGAGCAGTTCTTC	CAGGGPYNEQFF
-	TRBV12-3/TRBV12-4	TRBJ2-5	TRBD1	15	TGTGCCAGCAGTTCAACCCAGGGGGCCAGGGAGACCCAGTACTTC	CASSSTQGARETQYF
-	TRBV20-1	TRBJ1-2	TRBD1	14	TGCAGTGCTAGCTCCGGGACAGCATTTGAGGGCTACACCTTC	CSASSGTAFEGYTF
-	TRBV20-1	TRBJ2-2	TRBD2	17	TGCAGTGCTCTGAGCGGGAGTTTAATTTACAACACCGGGGAGCTGTTTTTT	CSALSGSLIYNTGELFF
-	TRBV7-3	TRBJ1-2	TRBD1	15	TGTGCCAGCAGCGGCCTACCCGGACAGGAGGAAGGCTACACCTTC	CASSGLPGQEEGYTF
-	TRBV7-6	TRBJ1-2	TRBD1	16	TGTGCCAGCAGCTCTCAGGGCAGGGGGCTCAACTATGGCTACACCTTC	CASSSQGRGLNYGYTF
-	TRBV30	TRBJ2-2	-	15	TGTGCCTGGAGTGTACCAGGGGATTACACCGGGGAGCTGTTTTTT	CAWSVPGDYTGELFF
-	TRBV2	TRBJ2-3	-	11	TGTGCCAGCAGTGAAGGGCTCACGCAGTATTTT	CASSEGLTQYF
few	TRBV7-9	TRBJ2-5	-	11	TGTGCCAGCAGCTTATGGGAGACCCAGTACTTC	CASSLWETQYF
once	TRBV18	TRBJ2-7	TRBD1	15	TGTGCCAGCTCACCTTCTCCGGGACAGACCTACGAGCAGTACTTC	CASSPSPGQTYEQYF
-	TRBV20-1	TRBJ2-3	TRBD2	14	TGCAGTGCTAGGAGGGCGGGAGGGCCGGATACGCAGTATTTT	CSARRAGGPDTQYF
-	TRBV2	TRBJ1-6	-	16	TGTGCCAGCAGTGGGCAGGGAGGGGACCCTAATTCACCCCTCCACTTT	CASSGQGGDPNSPLHF
-	TRBV5-4	TRBJ2-7	-	13	TGTGCCAGCACCGTGGACCTCTCCTACGAGCAGTACTTC	CASTVDLSYEQYF
-	TRBV20-1	TRBJ2-7	TRBD1	15	TGCAGTGCTAGAGCCCGGACAGGGGGCTTCCACGAGCAGTACTTC	CSARARTGGFHEQYF
-	TRBV12-3/TRBV12-4	TRBJ1-2	TRBD1	13	TGTGCCAGCAGCCGCGGACAGGGGTATGGCTACACCTTC	CASSRGQGYGYTF
few	TRBV24-1	TRBJ2-3	-	16	TGTGCCACCAGTGACCTGGGGCAGGAGAGCACAGATACGCAGTATTTT	CATSDLGQESTDTQYF
-	TRBV19	TRBJ2-2	TRBD1	14	TGTGCCGTCCAGGGGACAGGATGGTCCGGGGAGCTGTTTTTT	CAVQGTGWSGELFF
-	TRBV3-1	TRBJ1-2	-	14	TGTGCCAGCAGGCCCAGAGCTGCTAACTATGGCTACACCTTC	CASRPRAANYGYTF
-	TRBV3-1	TRBJ1-2	-	15	TGTGCCAGCAGCCAAGGTCGATTACTAAACTATGGCTACACCTTC	CASSQGRLLNYGYTF
once	TRBV20-1	TRBJ1-2	TRBD1	13	TGCAGTGCTAACGGACAGGCGGTGGGGGGCTACACCTTC	CSANGQAVGGYTF
-	TRBV3-1	TRBJ1-2	TRBD1	13	TGTGCCAGCAGCCACATGACAGGGTGGGGCTACACCTTC	CASSHMTGWGYTF
-	TRBV15	TRBJ2-5	-	12	TGTGCCACCAGCAGAGATAAAAGGACCCAGTACTTC	CATSRDKRTQYF
-	TRBV29-1	TRBJ2-1	-	15	TGCAGCACGGGGGCGGGGACCGACTCCTACAATGAGCAGTTCTTC	CSTGAGTDSYNEQFF
-	TRBV9	TRBJ2-4	-	16	TGTGCCAGCAGCTTGAGTATCCTTTCCCCCAAAAACATTCAGTACTTC	CASSLSILSPKNIQYF
-	TRBV30	TRBJ2-3	-	12	TGTGCCTGGAGTACCTTCACAGATACGCAGTATTTT	CAWSTFTDTQYF
-	TRBV24-1	TRBJ1-5	TRBD1	16	TGTGCCACCAGTGACCTACTCGGGACAGGAAATCAGCCCCAGCATTTT	CATSDLLGTGNQPQHF
once	TRBV25-1	TRBJ1-4	TRBD1	14	TGTGCCAGCAGTGAAGACAGGGCCGATGATAAACTGTTTTTT	CASSEDRADDKLFF
-	TRBV12-3/TRBV12-4	TRBJ1-2	-	12	TGTGCCAGCAGAGGGACGGAGTATGGCTACACCTTC	CASRGTEYGYTF
once	TRBV12-3/TRBV12-4	TRBJ1-2	-	15	TGTGCCAGCAGTTTAGCGCTCGGGGCTAACTATGGCTACACCTTC	CASSLALGANYGYTF
-	TRBV12-3/TRBV12-4	TRBJ2-5	-	14	TGTGCCAGCAGCTTGGGGACACCACAAGAGACCCAGTACTTC	CASSLGTPQETQYF
-	TRBV4-1	TRBJ1-2	-	15	TGCGCCAGCAGCCAAGATCAACAGTCACACTATGGCTACACCTTC	CASSQDQQSHYGYTF
-	TRBV2	TRBJ1-2	-	13	TGTGCCAGCAATTCAGACAGTCTTGGGGGCTACACCTTC	CASNSDSLGGYTF
-	TRBV20-1	TRBJ2-7	TRBD2	12	TGCAGTGCTAGAGCCGGGAGGTACGAGCAGTACTTC	CSARAGRYEQYF
-	TRBV10-3	TRBJ2-3	-	13	TGTGCCGCTCGTAGCGGGACAGTAGATACGCAGTATTTT	CAARSGTVDTQYF
-	TRBV28	TRBJ2-3	-	14	TGTGCCAGCAGCGCCGGAGGGGAGGCAGATACGCAGTATTTT	CASSAGGEADTQYF
few	TRBV3-1	TRBJ2-5	-	15	TGTGCCAGCAGCCTTGTCTCAGGGACCGAAGAGACCCAGTACTTC	CASSLVSGTEETQYF
once	TRBV9	TRBJ1-5	TRBD1	15	TGTGCCAGCAGCGGCGCCGGGACAGGGAATCAGCCCCAGCATTTT	CASSGAGTGNQPQHF
-	TRBV12-3/TRBV12-4	TRBJ2-3	TRBD1	14	TGTGCCAGCGGGGACACAGGGGTTAGAGATACGCAGTATTTT	CASGDTGVRDTQYF